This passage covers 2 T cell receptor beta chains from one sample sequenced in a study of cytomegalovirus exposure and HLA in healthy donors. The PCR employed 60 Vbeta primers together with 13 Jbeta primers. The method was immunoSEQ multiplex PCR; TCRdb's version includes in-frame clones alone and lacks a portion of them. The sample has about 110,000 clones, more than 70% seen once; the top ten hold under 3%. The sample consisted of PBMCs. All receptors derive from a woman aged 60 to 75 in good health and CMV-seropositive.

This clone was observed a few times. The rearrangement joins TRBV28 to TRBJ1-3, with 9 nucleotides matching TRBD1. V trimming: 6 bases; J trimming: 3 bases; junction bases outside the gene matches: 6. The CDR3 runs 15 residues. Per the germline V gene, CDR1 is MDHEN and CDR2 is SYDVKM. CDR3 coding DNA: TGTGCCAGCAGCCCGGGACAGGGCTATGGAAACACCATATATTTT. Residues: CASSPGQGYGNTIYF.

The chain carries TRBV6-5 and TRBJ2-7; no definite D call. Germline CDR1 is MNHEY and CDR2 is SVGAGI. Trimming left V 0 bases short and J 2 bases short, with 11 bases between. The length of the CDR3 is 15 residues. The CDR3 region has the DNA TGTGCCAGCAGTTACTCTTCCGAGGCCCCCTACGAGCAGTACTTC. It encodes CASSYSSEAPYEQYF.